The clone carrying this TCR beta chain was counted a few times. Membership in each cohort depended on participant-reported clinical history. This sample was taken from a study of blood T cell repertoires in COVID-19. CDR1 is SEHNR, CDR2 FQNEAQ, per germline (reference sequence). J was trimmed by 5 bases and V by 1 base; bases with no gene match: 6. The CDR3 runs 16 residues. Source study methods: Amplification of reference gene primers provided the estimated nucleated cell counts. Assay: immunoSEQ multiplex PCR; the TCRdb copy retains only in-frame clones and omits some. That table furnishes V, J and clone size, whereas the DNA furnished D and trimming. The data hold 210,000 or so clones, with roughly nine tenths observed a single time.

The sample taken for sequencing was PBMCs or T cells enriched from blood (not recorded which). The chain couples TRBV7-9 to TRBJ2-5, with 11 bases matching TRBD1. The source of this sequence is a man aged 30 to 45 who had recovered from COVID-19. CDR3 DNA: TGTGCCAGCAGCTTAGGGCGGACAGGGGGCGTGGAGACCCAGTACTTC. Translating it yields CASSLGRTGGVETQYF.